This TCR beta chain was found in a study of cytomegalovirus exposure and HLA in healthy donors. General study results and limits: What a later analysis showed was that several of the most significant clusters appeared linked to common viral pathogens.

Comment on this clone: Its specificity is not known.

Trimming took off 9 bases at V and 1 base at J, with 19 bases between the two ends. The CDR3 is 15 residues long. PCR used 60 Vbeta primers and 13 Jbeta primers. Using immunoSEQ multiplex PCR, the repertoire was profiled, and TCRdb retains in-frame clones only, with some absent. In the table there are about 120,000 clones, around 81% of which are singletons. The chain employs TRBV6-7 and TRBJ2-7, with D maybe TRBD2 (5 bases). TRBV6-7 has ORF status, its function being uncertain. This sequence originates from a woman aged 25 to 39 in good health and CMV-seronegative. Sequencing used PBMCs. In nucleotides, the CDR3 is TGTGCCAGAAAACACGAGGGATCGCGGTCCTACGAGCAGTACTTC. Translated, it gives CARKHEGSRSYEQYF.